This TCR beta chain is drawn from a study of blood T cell repertoires in COVID-19. Study overall: Italy, Spain and the United States were the sources of the convalescent and acute COVID-19 samples. PBMCs, B-cell-depleted T cells, or T cells provided the cDNA or gDNA that made up the material.

Original handling: For nucleated cells, counts were estimated from reference gene primer amplification. Profiling relied on immunoSEQ multiplex PCR, and the TCRdb table lists in-frame clones only, not all of them. V and J calls and clone size follow that table, whereas D and trimming were derived from the DNA. Of 130,000 or so clones listed, over 75% are singletons. In germline, CDR1 is SNHLY, CDR2 FYNNEI. There are 11 residues in the CDR3. The V end was cut by 8 bases, the J end by 9 bases, with 12 bases between. The sequenced sample was peripheral blood. This receptor was taken from a human donor in a cohort sampled during active COVID-19. The V gene is TRBV2, the J gene TRBJ2-3; no reliable D call. The CDR3 DNA follows: TGTGCCAGCGCTTACTCCCTCACGCAGTATTTT. It codes for CASAYSLTQYF.